One sample yielded the 5 T cell receptor beta chains listed below, sequenced in a study of blood T cell repertoires in COVID-19. Libraries were prepared by immunoSEQ multiplex PCR; TCRdb keeps only in-frame clonotypes and omits some of them. The sample shows 180,000 or so clones, 78% of them seen only once. Sample: peripheral blood. Receptors were obtained from a woman aged 80 or over with active or convalescent COVID-19.

This clone was picked up a small number of times. This chain uses TRBV4-1 with TRBJ1-1; the D gene is possibly TRBD1 (5 bases). Germline V gives CDR1 MGHRA, CDR2 YSYEKL. The CDR3 runs to 15 residues. V lost 0 bases and J lost 1, with 9 bases in between. The CDR3 bases are TGCGCCAGCAGCCAAGATCCAGGGCCGAACACTGAAGCTTTCTTT. It encodes CASSQDPGPNTEAFF.

The sample holds one count of this clone. The chain couples TRBV7-8 to TRBJ2-7; 9 nucleotides align to TRBD1. The CDR3 has 14 residues. The junction had 8 bases not matched to a gene; V was cut back by 5 bases and J by 6 bases. Germline CDR1 reads SGHVS; CDR2 reads FQNEAQ. The CDR3 DNA is TGTGCCAGCAGCGCCCGGACAGGGGAGGCCGAGCAGTACTTC. Translated, it gives CASSARTGEAEQYF.

The genes are TRBV28 and TRBJ1-2, with TRBD1 as a possible D gene (6 bases). The CDR3 has 13 amino acids. Germline CDR1 and CDR2: MDHEN and SYDVKM. Trimming left V 6 bases short and J 5 bases short, with 13 bases between. CDR3 DNA sequence: TGTGCCAGCAGAACCGGGACATCATATGGCTACACCTTC. Its protein product is CASRTGTSYGYTF.

The chain combines TRBV5-1 with TRBJ1-2; 9 bases match TRBD1. V shed 3 bases and J 8 bases; nucleotides not matched to a gene: 5. This CDR3 contains 13 residues. Germline lookup yields CDR1 SGHRS and CDR2 YFSETQ. The CDR3 loop reads CASSSGQGWGYTF. CDR3 nucleotide sequence: TGCGCCAGCAGCTCCGGACAGGGGTGGGGCTACACCTTC. The full variable domain, with the rest looked up from reference TRBV5-1 and TRBJ1-2, is KAGVTQTPRYLIKTRGQQVTLSCSPISGHRSVSWYQQTPGQGLQFLFEYFSETQRNKGNFPGRFSGRQFSNSRSEMNVSTLELGDSALYLCASSSGQGWGYTFGSGTRLTVV.

The gene calls are TRBV2 and TRBJ1-6, with TRBD1 matching 7 bases. Germline loops: CDR1 SNHLY, CDR2 FYNNEI. Trimming took 6 bases from V and 9 from J; bases not matched to a gene: 8. The CDR3 length is 14 residues. The CDR3 is CASRTGTAGSPLHF. DNA for the CDR3: TGTGCCAGCAGGACCGGGACAGCGGGTTCACCCCTCCACTTT.